The entry that follows covers one TCR beta chain sequence. Generated by immunoSEQ multiplex PCR, the TCRdb table keeps only in-frame clones and is missing some. Here the sample spans approximately 450,000 clones, 75% to 90% being singletons. Germline CDR1 MNHEY, CDR2 SVGAGI. V lost 8 bases, J lost 7 bases, and 8 bases stayed unmatched. The CDR3 extends over 13 amino acids. Participants reported their clinical history, and cohort assignment relied on those reports. Donors in Cohort 3 who had recovered were those with two negative PCRs, healthcare professional clearance, or resolution of their symptoms. The record originates from a study of blood T cell repertoires in COVID-19. The overall study: The United States, Italy and Spain supplied acute and convalescent COVID-19 samples.

This TCR derives from a man aged 25-40 years who had recovered from COVID-19. This chain uses TRBV6-5 with TRBJ1-5, with 7 bases identical to TRBD1. The specimen sequenced was PBMCs or T cells enriched from blood (not recorded which). For the CDR3, the DNA is TGTGCCAGCGCCCTCCAGGGGGACCAGCCCCAGCATTTT. This translates into CASALQGDQPQHF.